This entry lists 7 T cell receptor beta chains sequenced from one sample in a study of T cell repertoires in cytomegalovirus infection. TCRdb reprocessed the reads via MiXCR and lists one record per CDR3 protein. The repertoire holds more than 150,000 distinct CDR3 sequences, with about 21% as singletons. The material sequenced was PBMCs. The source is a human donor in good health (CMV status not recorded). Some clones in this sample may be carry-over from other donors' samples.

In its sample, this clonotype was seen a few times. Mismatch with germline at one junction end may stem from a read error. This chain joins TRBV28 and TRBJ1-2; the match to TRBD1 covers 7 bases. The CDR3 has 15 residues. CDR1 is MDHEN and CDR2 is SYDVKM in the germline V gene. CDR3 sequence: CASGFGGGHGYGYTF. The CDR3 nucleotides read TGTGCCAGCGGTTTTGGAGGGGGCCACGGCTATGGCTACACCTTC.

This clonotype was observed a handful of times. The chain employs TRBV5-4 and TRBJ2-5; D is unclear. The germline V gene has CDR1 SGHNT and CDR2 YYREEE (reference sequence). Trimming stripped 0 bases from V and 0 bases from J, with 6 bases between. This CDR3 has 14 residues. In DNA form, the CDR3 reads TGTGCCAGCAGCTTGGCGTGGGACCAAGAGACCCAGTACTTC. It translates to CASSLAWDQETQYF.

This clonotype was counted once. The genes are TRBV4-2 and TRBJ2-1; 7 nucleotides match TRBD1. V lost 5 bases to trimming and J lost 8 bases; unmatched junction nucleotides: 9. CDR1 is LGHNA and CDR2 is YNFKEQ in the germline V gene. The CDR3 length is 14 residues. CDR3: CASSDRDRIHEQFF. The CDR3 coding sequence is TGTGCCAGCAGCGACCGGGACAGAATCCATGAGCAGTTCTTC.

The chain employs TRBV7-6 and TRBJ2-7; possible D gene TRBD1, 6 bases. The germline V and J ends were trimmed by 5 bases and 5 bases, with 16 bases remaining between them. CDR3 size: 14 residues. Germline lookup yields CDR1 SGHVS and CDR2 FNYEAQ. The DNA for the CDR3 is TGTGCCAGCAGCCCTGATCGGGCAGGGGACGAGCAGTACTTC. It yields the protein CASSPDRAGDEQYF.

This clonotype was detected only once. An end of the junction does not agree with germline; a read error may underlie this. The CDR3 spells CASSAQRGGTDTKYF. In DNA form, the CDR3 reads TGTGCCAGCAGTGCCCAGCGGGGGGGCACAGATACGAAGTATTTT. The chain joins TRBV2 to TRBJ2-3, with 10 bases that match TRBD2. The CDR3 spans 15 residues. Germline V CDR1 and CDR2: SNHLY, FYNNEI.

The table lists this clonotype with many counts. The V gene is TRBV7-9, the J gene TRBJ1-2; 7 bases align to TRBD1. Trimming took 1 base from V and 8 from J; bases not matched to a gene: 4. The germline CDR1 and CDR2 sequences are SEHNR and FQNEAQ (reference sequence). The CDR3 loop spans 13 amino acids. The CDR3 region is CASSLEGASGYTF. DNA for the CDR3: TGTGCCAGCAGCTTAGAGGGGGCGTCGGGCTACACCTTC. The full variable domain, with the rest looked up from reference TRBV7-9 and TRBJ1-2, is DTGVSQNPRHKITKRGQNVTFRCDPISEHNRLYWYRQTLGQGPEFLTYFQNEAQLEKSRLLSDRFSAERPKGSFSTLEIQRTEQGDSAMYLCASSLEGASGYTFGSGTRLTVV.

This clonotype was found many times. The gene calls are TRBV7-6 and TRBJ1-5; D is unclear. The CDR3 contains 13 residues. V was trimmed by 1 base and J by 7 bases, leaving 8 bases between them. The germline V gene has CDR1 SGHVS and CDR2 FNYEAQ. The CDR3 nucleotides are TGTGCCAGCAGCTTAGGGGCGGGGCAGCCCCAGCATTTT. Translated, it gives CASSLGAGQPQHF. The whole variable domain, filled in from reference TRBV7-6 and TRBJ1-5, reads GAGVSQSPRYKVTKRGQDVALRCDPISGHVSLYWYRQALGQGPEFLTYFNYEAQQDKSGLPNDRFSAERPEGSISTLTIQRTEQRDSAMYRCASSLGAGQPQHFGDGTRLSIL.